This TCR beta chain was sequenced for a study of a mutant IDH1 vaccine in newly diagnosed glioma. Clones were sequenced by immunoSEQ multiplex PCR, and TCRdb holds only the in-frame ones, with some missing. The data contain tens of thousands of clones, about 74% of them seen just once; the ten biggest clones take up roughly 5%. In its sample, this clone was seen once. Its target is unknown. As to time point: week 35, safety follow-up. All doses held 300 ug of mutant IDH1 20-mer peptide, with topical imiquimod. Tumors from donors were new WHO grade 3 or 4 IDH1-mutant astrocytomas with ATRX loss. The V end was cut by 4 bases, the J end by 0 bases, with 13 bases between. The CDR3 sequence is 16 residues long. Germline V gives CDR1 SGHRS, CDR2 YFSETQ.

The sequences come from PBMCs, collected from a glioma patient whose treatment included an IDH1 peptide vaccine. The sequence was collected from a middle-aged man with glioma. V usage is TRBV5-1 and J usage is TRBJ1-4; the D gene is possibly TRBD1 (5 bases). The CDR3: CASSRGTVATNEKLFF. The CDR3 DNA is TGCGCCAGCAGCCGTGGGACGGTTGCAACTAATGAAAAACTGTTTTTT.